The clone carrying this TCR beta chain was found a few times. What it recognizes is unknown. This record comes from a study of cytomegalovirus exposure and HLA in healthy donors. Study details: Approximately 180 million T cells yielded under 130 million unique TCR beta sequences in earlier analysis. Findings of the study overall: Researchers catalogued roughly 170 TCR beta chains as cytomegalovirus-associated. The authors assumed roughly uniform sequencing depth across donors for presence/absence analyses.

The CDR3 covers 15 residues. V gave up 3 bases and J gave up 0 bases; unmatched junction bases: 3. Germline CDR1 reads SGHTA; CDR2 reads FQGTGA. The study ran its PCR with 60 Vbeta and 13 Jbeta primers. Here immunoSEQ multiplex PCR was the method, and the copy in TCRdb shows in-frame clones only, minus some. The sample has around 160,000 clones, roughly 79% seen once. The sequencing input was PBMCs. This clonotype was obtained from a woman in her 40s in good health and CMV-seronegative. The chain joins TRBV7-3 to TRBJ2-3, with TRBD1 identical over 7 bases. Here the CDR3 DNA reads TGTGCCAGCAGCTTCACAGGGGCGAGCACAGATACGCAGTATTTT. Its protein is CASSFTGASTDTQYF.